The rows below give T cell receptor beta chains drawn from one sample of a study of T cell changes during pregnancy in multiple sclerosis. Produced via immunoSEQ multiplex PCR; TCRdb's table is partial and in-frame only. Found here are almost 50,000 clones, 80% to 95% of them singletons; the top ten hold 0.8% to 1%. The material sequenced was peripheral blood, taken after pregnancy. The receptors stem from a female donor with multiple sclerosis, enrolled in a pregnancy study. The CDR3 runs from the conserved cysteine through the conserved F or W. Each record gives: V gene, J gene, clone size, D gene, CDR3 protein, CDR3 DNA. D genes are given only for firm matches. Size is stated for part of the rows, as once, few or many counts, or as a class when the clone is expanded.

TRBV9	TRBJ1-3	.	.	CASSTAGENTIYF	TGTGCCAGCAGCACAGCGGGTGAAAACACCATATATTTT
TRBV2	TRBJ2-5	.	TRBD1	CASSPGQAIETQYF	TGTGCCAGCAGTCCCGGACAGGCAATAGAGACCCAGTACTTC
TRBV19	TRBJ2-1	.	.	CASSNPGTYNEQFF	TGTGCCAGTAGTAATCCAGGGACCTACAATGAGCAGTTCTTC
TRBV5-1	TRBJ2-6	.	TRBD2	CASSLAGGNGANVLTF	TGCGCCAGCAGCTTGGCGGGGGGAAATGGGGCCAACGTCCTGACTTTC
TRBV7-6	TRBJ2-7	.	.	CASSPGLLTYEQYF	TGTGCCAGCAGCCCTGGACTCCTGACCTACGAGCAGTACTTC
TRBV7-2	TRBJ1-2	.	TRBD1	CASSARTGKLGYTF	TGTGCCAGCAGCGCCCGGACAGGGAAGCTTGGCTACACCTTC
TRBV7-2	TRBJ2-5	.	.	CASSLVYPNSRSPRETQYF	TGTGCCAGCAGCTTAGTTTACCCCAATAGTCGAAGCCCCAGGGAGACCCAGTACTTC
TRBV1	TRBJ2-3	.	.	CTSSQVTGVGGFWTSEDTQYF	TGCACCAGCAGCCAAGTCACTGGGGTTGGGGGTTTTTGGACTAGCGAAGATACGCAGTATTTT
TRBV27	TRBJ2-3	.	TRBD2	CASSQRASGGSTDTQYF	TGTGCCAGCAGTCAGCGAGCTAGCGGGGGAAGCACAGATACGCAGTATTTT
TRBV7-9	TRBJ2-7	.	TRBD2	CASSPRERGAYEQYF	TGTGCCAGCAGCCCTAGGGAGCGGGGGGCGTACGAGCAGTACTTC
TRBV25-1	TRBJ1-4	.	.	CASSEWGQGREKLFF	TGTGCCAGCAGTGAATGGGGCCAGGGGCGCGAAAAACTGTTTTTT
TRBV7-2	TRBJ2-1	.	TRBD2	CASSYFRLAGESSYNEQFF	TGTGCCAGCAGCTATTTCAGGCTAGCGGGGGAAAGCTCCTACAATGAGCAGTTCTTC
TRBV21-1	TRBJ1-2	.	.	CASSRKTGPTNYGYTF	TGTGCCAGCAGCAGGAAGACAGGGCCTACTAACTATGGCTACACCTTC
TRBV14	TRBJ1-4	.	.	CASSQSRPGAEKLFF	TGTGCCAGCAGCCAAAGCCGACCAGGGGCTGAAAAACTGTTTTTT
TRBV2	TRBJ2-3	.	.	CASSLQGLSTDTQYF	TGTGCCAGCAGTCTGCAGGGCCTTAGCACAGATACGCAGTATTTT
TRBV6-4	TRBJ2-5	once	.	CASSDSAGAGETQYF	TGTGCCAGCAGTGACAGTGCGGGGGCAGGAGAGACCCAGTACTTC
TRBV4-2	TRBJ2-7	.	TRBD2	CASSHPGGVGEQYF	TGTGCCAGCAGCCATCCTGGGGGGGTTGGTGAGCAGTACTTC
TRBV15	TRBJ2-5	.	.	CATSGLTEQETQYF	TGTGCCACCAGCGGCTTGACAGAACAAGAGACCCAGTACTTC
TRBV28	TRBJ1-1	.	.	CASIISVGSEAFF	TGTGCCAGCATAATCTCAGTTGGTTCGGAAGCTTTCTTT
TRBV20-1	TRBJ2-7	.	.	CSARGAYEQYF	TGCAGTGCTCGCGGGGCCTACGAGCAGTACTTC
TRBV29-1	TRBJ1-1	.	TRBD1	CSVVLTGGPMNTEAFF	TGCAGCGTTGTTCTGACAGGGGGCCCGATGAACACTGAAGCTTTCTTT
TRBV19	TRBJ2-7	.	TRBD2	CASNPGLYAPYEQYF	TGTGCCAGTAACCCGGGACTATACGCTCCCTACGAGCAGTACTTC
TRBV7-6	TRBJ1-1	.	TRBD1	CASSLGQGMNTEAFF	TGTGCCAGCAGCTTAGGACAGGGAATGAACACTGAAGCTTTCTTT
TRBV2	TRBJ1-1	.	.	CASRGGENTEAFF	TGTGCCAGCAGAGGGGGAGAGAACACTGAAGCTTTCTTT
TRBV27	TRBJ2-7	.	.	CASSDVAVLYEQYF	TGTGCCAGCAGTGATGTGGCCGTTCTCTACGAGCAGTACTTC
TRBV7-3	TRBJ1-1	.	.	CASSFAGSEAFF	TGTGCCAGCAGCTTCGCAGGCTCTGAAGCTTTCTTT
TRBV2	TRBJ1-5	.	.	CASSAGGVRSNQPQHF	TGTGCCAGCAGTGCGGGGGGCGTACGGAGCAATCAGCCCCAGCATTTT
TRBV4-1	TRBJ1-3	.	.	CASSQDYGTRRNTIYF	TGCGCCAGCAGCCAAGATTATGGGACACGACGAAACACCATATATTTT
TRBV7-9	TRBJ1-1	.	.	CASSLEATNTEAFF	TGTGCCAGCAGCTTAGAAGCGACGAACACTGAAGCTTTCTTT
TRBV14	TRBJ1-3	.	TRBD1	CASSVQGYSGNTIYF	TGTGCCAGCAGCGTACAGGGGTACTCTGGAAACACCATATATTTT
TRBV5-6	TRBJ1-1	.	.	CASSLRQTGNTEAFF	TGTGCCAGCAGCTTACGACAAACAGGTAACACTGAAGCTTTCTTT
TRBV19	TRBJ2-6	.	.	CASSIEHRMSSGANVLTF	TGTGCCAGTAGTATAGAGCACAGGATGAGCTCTGGGGCCAACGTCCTGACTTTC
TRBV27	TRBJ1-2	.	.	CASGPGRGYTF	TGTGCCAGCGGCCCCGGGAGAGGCTACACCTTC
TRBV7-3	TRBJ1-1	.	.	CASSSGQPRGTEAFF	TGTGCCAGCAGTTCCGGACAGCCCCGGGGCACTGAAGCTTTCTTT
TRBV6-5	TRBJ1-6	.	TRBD1	CASSPDRIRLTLHF	TGTGCCAGCAGTCCGGACAGGATACGGTTGACCCTCCACTTT
TRBV7-3	TRBJ1-2	.	.	CASSRTGNYGYTF	TGTGCCAGCAGCCGTACAGGGAACTATGGCTACACCTTC
TRBV2	TRBJ1-1	.	.	CASTLQGGGTEAFF	TGTGCCAGCACCCTACAGGGAGGGGGGACTGAAGCTTTCTTT
TRBV7-3	TRBJ2-1	.	.	CASNPGGVYNEQFF	TGTGCCAGCAACCCCGGGGGAGTTTACAATGAGCAGTTCTTC
TRBV6-5	TRBJ1-1	.	.	CASSSPGQRNTEAFF	TGTGCCAGCAGTTCCCCGGGACAAAGGAACACTGAAGCTTTCTTT
TRBV7-2	TRBJ1-2	.	.	CASSGGQVVYGYTF	TGTGCCAGCAGCGGAGGCCAAGTCGTGTATGGCTACACCTTC
TRBV7-2	TRBJ2-5	.	TRBD1	CASSSTGGGTQYF	TGTGCCAGCAGCTCGACAGGGGGGGGGACCCAGTACTTC
TRBV6-6	TRBJ1-5	.	.	CASSYLNSNQPQHF	TGTGCCAGCAGTTACCTTAATAGCAATCAGCCCCAGCATTTT